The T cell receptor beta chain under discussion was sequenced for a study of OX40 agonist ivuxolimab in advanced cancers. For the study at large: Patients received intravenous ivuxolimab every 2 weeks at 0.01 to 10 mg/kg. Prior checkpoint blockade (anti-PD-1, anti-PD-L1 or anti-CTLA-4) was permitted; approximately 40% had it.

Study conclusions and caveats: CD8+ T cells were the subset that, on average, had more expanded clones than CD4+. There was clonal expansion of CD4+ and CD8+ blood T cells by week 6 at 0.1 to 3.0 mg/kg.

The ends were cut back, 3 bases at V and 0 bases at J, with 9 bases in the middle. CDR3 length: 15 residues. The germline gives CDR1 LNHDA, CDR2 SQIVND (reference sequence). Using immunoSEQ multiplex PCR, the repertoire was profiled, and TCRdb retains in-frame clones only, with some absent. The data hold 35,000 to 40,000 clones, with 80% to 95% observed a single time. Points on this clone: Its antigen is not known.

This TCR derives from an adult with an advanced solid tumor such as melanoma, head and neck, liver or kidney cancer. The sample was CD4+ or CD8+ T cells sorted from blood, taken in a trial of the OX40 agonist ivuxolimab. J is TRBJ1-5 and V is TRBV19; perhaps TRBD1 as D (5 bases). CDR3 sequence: CASSMGQYSNQPQHF. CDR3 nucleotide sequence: TGTGCCAGTAGTATGGGGCAGTATAGCAATCAGCCCCAGCATTTT.